This T cell receptor (beta chain) was sequenced in a study of read filtering for tumor transcriptome and immune sequencing. The germline V gene has CDR1 MNHEY and CDR2 SVGAGI. CDR3 size: 13 residues. V lost 6 bases, J lost 4 bases, and 2 bases stayed unmatched. This library used roughly 400 ng RNA and molecular barcoded adaptors spanning alpha/delta and beta/gamma chains. Via MiXCR, TCRdb re-called the reads, giving one row per CDR3 protein. The data show 35,000 to 50,000 distinct CDR3 sequences, approximately 19% seen once. This clonotype was seen many times. Its antigen is unidentified. Findings of the study overall: Compared with RNA-seq, IR-seq gave much higher clonotype depth and reliability.

This TCR derives from a donor aged 40 or over with multiple myeloma. The V gene is TRBV6-5, the J gene TRBJ2-5; the match to TRBD1 covers 10 bases. Source material: a population of CD138-negative cells sorted from bone marrow. CDR3 sequence (DNA): TGTGCCAGCAGGACAGGGGGCTTAGAGACCCAGTACTTC. This sequence encodes CASRTGGLETQYF.